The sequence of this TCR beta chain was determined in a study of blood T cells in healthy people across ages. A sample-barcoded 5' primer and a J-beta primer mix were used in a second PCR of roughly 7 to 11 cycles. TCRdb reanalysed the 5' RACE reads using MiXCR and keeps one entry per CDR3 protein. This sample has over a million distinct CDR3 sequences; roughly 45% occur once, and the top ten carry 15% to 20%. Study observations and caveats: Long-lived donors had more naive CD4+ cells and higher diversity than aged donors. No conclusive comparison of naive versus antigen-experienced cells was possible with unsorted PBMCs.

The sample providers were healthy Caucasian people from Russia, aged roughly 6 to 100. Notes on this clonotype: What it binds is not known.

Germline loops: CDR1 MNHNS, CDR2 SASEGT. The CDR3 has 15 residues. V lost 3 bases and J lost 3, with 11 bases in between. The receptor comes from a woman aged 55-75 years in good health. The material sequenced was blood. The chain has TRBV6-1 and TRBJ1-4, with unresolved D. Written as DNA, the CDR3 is TGTGCCAGCAGTGAGATGACCTCTCCTAATGAAAAACTGTTTTTT. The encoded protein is CASSEMTSPNEKLFF.